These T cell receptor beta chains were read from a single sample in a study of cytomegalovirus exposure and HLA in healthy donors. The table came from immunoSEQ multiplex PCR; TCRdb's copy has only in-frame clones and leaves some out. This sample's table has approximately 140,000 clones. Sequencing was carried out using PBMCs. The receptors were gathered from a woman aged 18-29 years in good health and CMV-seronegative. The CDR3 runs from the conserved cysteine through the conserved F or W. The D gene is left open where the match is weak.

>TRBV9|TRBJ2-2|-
CASSVDGGTNTGELFF
TGTGCCAGCAGCGTAGACGGCGGGACCAACACCGGGGAGCTGTTTTTT
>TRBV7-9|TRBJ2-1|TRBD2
CASSRGTIDEQFF
TGTGCCAGCAGCCGTGGGACTATCGATGAGCAGTTCTTC
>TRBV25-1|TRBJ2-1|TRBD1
CASSDRQGSYNEQFF
TGTGCCAGCAGTGATAGACAGGGATCCTACAATGAGCAGTTCTTC
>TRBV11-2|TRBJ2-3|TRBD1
CASSLVTGGLTDTQYF
TGTGCCAGCAGCTTAGTGACAGGGGGTCTCACAGATACGCAGTATTTT
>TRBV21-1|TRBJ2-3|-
CASSIFLAGRTDTQYF
TGTGCCAGCAGCATTTTCCTAGCGGGACGCACAGATACGCAGTATTTT
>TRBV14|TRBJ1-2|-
CASSQQGLYGYTF
TGTGCCAGCAGCCAGCAGGGGCTCTATGGCTACACCTTC
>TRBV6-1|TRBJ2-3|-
CASSEFSAGGSTDTQYF
TGTGCCAGCAGTGAATTCTCGGCGGGCGGGAGCACAGATACGCAGTATTTT
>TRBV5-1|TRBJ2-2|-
CASSLGSAGELFF
TGCGCCAGCAGCTTGGGATCAGCCGGGGAGCTGTTTTTT
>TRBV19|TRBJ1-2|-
CASSEVLAPLNGYTF
TGTGCCAGTAGTGAGGTATTGGCACCGCTTAATGGCTACACCTTC
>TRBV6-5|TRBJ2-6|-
CASSSSPGANVLTF
TGTGCCAGCAGTTCGTCCCCTGGGGCCAACGTCCTGACTTTC
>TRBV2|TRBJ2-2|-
CASRDQRGYTGELFF
TGTGCCAGCAGGGATCAAAGGGGCTACACCGGGGAGCTGTTTTTT
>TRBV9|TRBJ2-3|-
CASSTSGSTDTQYF
TGTGCCAGCAGCACCAGCGGGAGCACAGATACGCAGTATTTT
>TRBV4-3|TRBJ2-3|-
CASSQEATLKGRLGADTQYF
TGCGCCAGCAGCCAAGAGGCCACCCTAAAAGGTCGTCTAGGCGCAGATACGCAGTATTTT
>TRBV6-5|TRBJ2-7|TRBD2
CASSATAGGNEQYF
TGTGCCAGCAGTGCCACGGCGGGAGGGAACGAGCAGTACTTC
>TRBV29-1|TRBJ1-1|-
CSVARVPTEAFF
TGCAGCGTCGCACGAGTACCCACTGAAGCTTTCTTT
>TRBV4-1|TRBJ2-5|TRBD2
CASSMSGKYQETQYF
TGCGCCAGCAGTATGAGCGGGAAGTACCAAGAGACCCAGTACTTC
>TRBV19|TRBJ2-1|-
CASRGRDFNEQFF
TGTGCCAGTAGGGGTCGGGATTTCAATGAGCAGTTCTTC
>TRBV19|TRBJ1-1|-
CASSVQAEAFF
TGTGCCAGTAGCGTACAGGCTGAAGCTTTCTTT
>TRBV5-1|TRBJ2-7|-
CASSLIGNSYEQYF
TGCGCCAGCAGCTTGATCGGTAACTCCTACGAGCAGTACTTC
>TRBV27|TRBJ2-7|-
CATRRSAYEQYF
TGTGCCACGAGGAGGAGCGCATACGAGCAGTACTTC
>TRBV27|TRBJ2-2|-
CASSSSTGSGELFF
TGTGCCAGCAGTTCCAGTACAGGGTCCGGGGAGCTGTTTTTT
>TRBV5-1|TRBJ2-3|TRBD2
CASSFGLAGGVDTQYF
TGCGCCAGCAGCTTCGGACTAGCGGGAGGAGTAGATACGCAGTATTTT
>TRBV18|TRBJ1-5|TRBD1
CASSPGQGEGQPQHF
TGTGCCAGCTCCCCCGGACAGGGTGAGGGGCAGCCCCAGCATTTT
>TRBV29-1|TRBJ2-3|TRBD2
CSVENVGGPLSTDTQYF
TGCAGCGTTGAAAATGTGGGAGGGCCGCTTAGCACAGATACGCAGTATTTT
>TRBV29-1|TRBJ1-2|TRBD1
CSVGDRAYGYTF
TGCAGCGTCGGGGACAGGGCCTATGGCTACACCTTC
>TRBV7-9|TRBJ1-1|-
CASSFQNTEAFF
TGTGCCAGCAGCTTCCAGAACACTGAAGCTTTCTTT
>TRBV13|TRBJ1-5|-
CASSLGRGNGQPQHF
TGTGCCAGCAGTCTAGGGAGGGGTAATGGGCAGCCCCAGCATTTT
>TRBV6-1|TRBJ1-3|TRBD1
CASSADRAVGNTIYF
TGTGCCAGCAGTGCTGACAGGGCCGTTGGAAACACCATATATTTT
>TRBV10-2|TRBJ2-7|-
CASSDSLDSLYEQYF
TGCGCCAGCAGTGACTCCCTCGACAGCCTCTACGAGCAGTACTTC
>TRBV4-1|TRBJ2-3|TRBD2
CASSRPSGRTTDTQYF
TGCGCCAGCAGCCGCCCTAGCGGGAGGACCACAGATACGCAGTATTTT
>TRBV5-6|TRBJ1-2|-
CASSLGEGGYGYTF
TGTGCCAGCAGCTTGGGTGAGGGAGGCTATGGCTACACCTTC
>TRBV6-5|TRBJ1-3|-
CASSSSGVASGNTIYF
TGTGCCAGCAGTTCATCCGGGGTGGCCTCTGGAAACACCATATATTTT
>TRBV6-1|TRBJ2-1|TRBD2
CASSALAGGPLLEQFF
TGTGCCAGCAGTGCCTTAGCGGGAGGGCCTTTACTTGAGCAGTTCTTC
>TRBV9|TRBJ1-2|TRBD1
CASSSGTGLDYGYTF
TGTGCCAGCAGCTCGGGGACAGGACTTGACTATGGCTACACCTTC
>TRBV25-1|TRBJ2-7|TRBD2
CASSDSGRVTGEQYF
TGTGCCAGCAGTGATAGCGGGAGGGTAACGGGGGAGCAGTACTTC